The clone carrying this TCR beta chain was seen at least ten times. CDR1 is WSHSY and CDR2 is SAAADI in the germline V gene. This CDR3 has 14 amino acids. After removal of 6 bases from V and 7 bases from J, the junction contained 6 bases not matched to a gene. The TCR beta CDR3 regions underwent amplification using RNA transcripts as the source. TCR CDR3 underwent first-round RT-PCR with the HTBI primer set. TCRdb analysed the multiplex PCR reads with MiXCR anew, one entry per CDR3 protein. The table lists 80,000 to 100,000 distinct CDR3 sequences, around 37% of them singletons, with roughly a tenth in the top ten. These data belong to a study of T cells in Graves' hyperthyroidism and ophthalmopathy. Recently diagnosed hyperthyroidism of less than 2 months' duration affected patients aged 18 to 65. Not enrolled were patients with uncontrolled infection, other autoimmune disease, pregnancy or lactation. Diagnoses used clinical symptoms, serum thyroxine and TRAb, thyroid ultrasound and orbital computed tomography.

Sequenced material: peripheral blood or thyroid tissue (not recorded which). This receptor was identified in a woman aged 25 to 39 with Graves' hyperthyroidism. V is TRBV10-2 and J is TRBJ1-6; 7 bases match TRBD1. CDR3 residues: CASRGDRENSPLHF. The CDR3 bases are TGCGCCAGCAGGGGCGACAGGGAGAATTCACCCCTCCACTTT.